This TCR beta chain comes out of a study of beta chain features in type 1 diabetes. Study overall: Healthy donors and patients showed comparable age, gender and cell yields. Findings and limits, study-wide: VDJ junctions from patients with type 1 diabetes contained fewer insertions and more deletions. There was no resolution here of whether HLA type influences TCRB rearrangement. Across all four CD4+ subsets, people with type 1 diabetes showed modestly shorter TCRB CDR3s.

The CDR3 loop spans 13 amino acids. V lost 4 bases and J lost 2; bases outside the gene matches: 2. The germline V gene encodes CDR1 LNHNV and CDR2 YYDKDF (reference sequence). Purity exceeded 98% in all sorted populations. As regards this clone: Its antigen remains unknown.

Expressed TCRB transcripts were sequenced because the isolated RNA had all been reverse transcribed beforehand. Clones were read by immunoSEQ multiplex PCR, and TCRdb kept only the in-frame ones, dropping some. Of about 240,000 clones detected, approximately 15% appear once; the ten largest clones hold 0.015% to 0.02%. The TCR was taken from a man aged 25-45 years with type 1 diabetes. The chain carries TRBV15 and TRBJ2-7, with 7 bases matching TRBD1. Material for sequencing was naive CD4+ T cells from blood. The chain's CDR3 is CATSNQGAYEQYF. The CDR3 nucleotides read TGTGCCACCAGCAACCAGGGGGCCTACGAGCAGTACTTC.